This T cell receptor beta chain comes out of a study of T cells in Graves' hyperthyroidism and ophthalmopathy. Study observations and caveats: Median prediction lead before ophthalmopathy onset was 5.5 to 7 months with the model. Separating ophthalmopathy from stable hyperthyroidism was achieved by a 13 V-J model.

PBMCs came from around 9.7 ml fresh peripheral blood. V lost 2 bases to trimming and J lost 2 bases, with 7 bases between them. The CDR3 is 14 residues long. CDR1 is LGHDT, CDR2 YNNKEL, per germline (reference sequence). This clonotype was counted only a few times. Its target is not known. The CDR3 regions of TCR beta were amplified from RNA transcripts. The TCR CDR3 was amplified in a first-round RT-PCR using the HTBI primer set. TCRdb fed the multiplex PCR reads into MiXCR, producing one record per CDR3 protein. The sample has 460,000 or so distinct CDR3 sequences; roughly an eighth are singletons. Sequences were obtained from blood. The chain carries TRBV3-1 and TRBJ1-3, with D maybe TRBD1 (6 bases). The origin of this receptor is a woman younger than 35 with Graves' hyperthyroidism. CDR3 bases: TGTGCCAGCAGCCAAACAGGGACTGGAAACACCATATATTTT. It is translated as CASSQTGTGNTIYF.